This TCR beta chain was found in a study of T cell repertoires in cytomegalovirus infection. The germline V gene encodes CDR1 MNHEY and CDR2 SVGAGI. The CDR3 is made up of 15 amino acids. Losses at the gene ends were 2 bases for V and 3 bases for J; bases not matched to a gene: 6. This clonotype turned up a few times. MiXCR, run by TCRdb on the reads, gives a single entry per CDR3 protein. Found here are 170,000 or so distinct CDR3 sequences, about a sixth of them singletons; the top ten hold 25%. The chain links TRBV6-5 to TRBJ2-7; 8 bases map to TRBD2. Sequencing input: CD8+ T cells from PBMCs. The TCR originated in a human donor in good health (CMV status not recorded). Some clones in this sample may be carry-over from other donors' samples. CDR3: CASSYGKRGSYEQYF. CDR3 DNA sequence: TGTGCCAGCAGTTACGGCAAGCGGGGGAGCTACGAGCAGTACTTC.